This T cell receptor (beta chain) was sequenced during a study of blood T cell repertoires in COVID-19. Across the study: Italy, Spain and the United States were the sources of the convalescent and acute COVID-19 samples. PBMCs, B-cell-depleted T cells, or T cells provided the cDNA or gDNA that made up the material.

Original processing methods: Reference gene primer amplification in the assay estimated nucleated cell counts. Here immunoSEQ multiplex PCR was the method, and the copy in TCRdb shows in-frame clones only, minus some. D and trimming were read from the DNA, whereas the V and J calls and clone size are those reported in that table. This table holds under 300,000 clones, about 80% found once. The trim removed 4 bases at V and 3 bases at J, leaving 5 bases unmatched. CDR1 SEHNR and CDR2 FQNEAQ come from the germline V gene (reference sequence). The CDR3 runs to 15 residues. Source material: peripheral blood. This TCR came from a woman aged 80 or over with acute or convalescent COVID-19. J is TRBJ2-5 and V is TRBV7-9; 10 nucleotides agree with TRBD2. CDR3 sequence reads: CASSSLGLAEETQYF. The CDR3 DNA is TGTGCCAGCAGCTCCCTAGGACTAGCGGAAGAGACCCAGTACTTC. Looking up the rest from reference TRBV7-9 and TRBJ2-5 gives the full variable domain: DTGVSQNPRHKITKRGQNVTFRCDPISEHNRLYWYRQTLGQGPEFLTYFQNEAQLEKSRLLSDRFSAERPKGSFSTLEIQRTEQGDSAMYLCASSSLGLAEETQYFGPGTRLLVL.